The rows below give T cell receptor beta chains drawn from one sample of a study of STAT5B mutations in CD4+ large granular lymphocyte leukemia. Generated by immunoSEQ multiplex PCR, the TCRdb table keeps only in-frame clones and is missing some. The repertoire includes fewer than 40,000 clones, more than 60% of them detected once, and more than 2% sits in the top ten. The specimen was CD4+ T cells from blood buffy coats. Receptor source: a human donor in good health. Both conserved end residues are part of each CDR3. A D gene is named only where the DNA matches it firmly. A clone size is listed for some rows: how often the clone was seen (once, few, many), or a class if it is expanded.

D gene: -
J gene: TRBJ1-4
clone size: -
V gene: TRBV7-9
CDR3 protein: CASSPGHLVEEANEKLFF
CDR3 DNA: TGTGCCAGCAGCCCGGGACACCTCGTCGAGGAGGCTAATGAAAAACTGTTTTTT

D gene: -
J gene: TRBJ1-2
clone size: -
V gene: TRBV13
CDR3 protein: CASSEQSIDGISSNGYTF
CDR3 DNA: TGTGCCAGCAGCGAACAATCTATAGACGGGATTAGTTCTAATGGCTACACCTTC

D gene: -
J gene: TRBJ2-1
clone size: -
V gene: TRBV29-1
CDR3 protein: CSVEKGASYNEQFF
CDR3 DNA: TGCAGCGTTGAAAAAGGGGCCTCCTACAATGAGCAGTTCTTC

D gene: -
J gene: TRBJ1-1
clone size: -
V gene: TRBV5-6
CDR3 protein: CASSLVGFQGDGAFF
CDR3 DNA: TGTGCCAGCAGCTTGGTGGGATTTCAGGGAGATGGAGCTTTCTTT

D gene: -
J gene: TRBJ2-2
clone size: -
V gene: TRBV21-1
CDR3 protein: CASSKRSAGANTGELFF
CDR3 DNA: TGTGCCAGCAGCAAACGCTCGGCGGGGGCCAACACCGGGGAGCTGTTTTTT

D gene: -
J gene: TRBJ1-6
clone size: -
V gene: TRBV7-9
CDR3 protein: CASSLESQNSPLHF
CDR3 DNA: TGTGCCAGCAGCTTAGAGTCCCAGAATTCACCCCTCCACTTT

D gene: -
J gene: TRBJ1-2
clone size: -
V gene: TRBV20-1
CDR3 protein: CSAKGDGYTF
CDR3 DNA: TGCAGTGCTAAAGGGGATGGCTACACCTTC

D gene: -
J gene: TRBJ1-1
clone size: -
V gene: TRBV7-2
CDR3 protein: CASSLESGGGAFF
CDR3 DNA: TGTGCCAGCAGCTTAGAGAGTGGGGGGGGAGCTTTCTTT

D gene: TRBD2
J gene: TRBJ2-3
clone size: -
V gene: TRBV9
CDR3 protein: CASSVGAGASTDTQYF
CDR3 DNA: TGTGCCAGCAGCGTAGGAGCGGGGGCTAGCACAGATACGCAGTATTTT

D gene: TRBD1
J gene: TRBJ1-5
clone size: -
V gene: TRBV19
CDR3 protein: CASSGTAGNQPQHF
CDR3 DNA: TGTGCCAGTAGTGGGACAGCAGGCAATCAGCCCCAGCATTTT

D gene: TRBD2
J gene: TRBJ2-3
clone size: -
V gene: TRBV7-8
CDR3 protein: CASSPTSGFSTDTQYF
CDR3 DNA: TGTGCCAGCAGCCCCACTAGCGGGTTTAGCACAGATACGCAGTATTTT

D gene: -
J gene: TRBJ2-4
clone size: -
V gene: TRBV27
CDR3 protein: CASSFRGAKNIQYF
CDR3 DNA: TGTGCCAGCAGTTTCCGAGGGGCCAAAAACATTCAGTACTTC

D gene: TRBD1
J gene: TRBJ1-5
clone size: -
V gene: TRBV5-1
CDR3 protein: CASSLTTGDSNQPQHF
CDR3 DNA: TGCGCCAGCAGCTTGACGACAGGGGATAGCAATCAGCCCCAGCATTTT

D gene: TRBD2
J gene: TRBJ2-3
clone size: -
V gene: TRBV10-3
CDR3 protein: CAIRRGSGGGTDTQYF
CDR3 DNA: TGTGCCATCCGACGGGGTAGCGGGGGAGGCACAGATACGCAGTATTTT

D gene: TRBD1
J gene: TRBJ2-3
clone size: -
V gene: TRBV6-1
CDR3 protein: CASSEADRDRDTQYF
CDR3 DNA: TGTGCCAGCAGTGAAGCGGACCGGGACAGAGATACGCAGTATTTT

D gene: -
J gene: TRBJ1-2
clone size: few
V gene: TRBV2
CDR3 protein: CASSEASSTYGYTF
CDR3 DNA: TGTGCCAGCAGTGAGGCCAGCTCAACTTATGGCTACACCTTC

D gene: TRBD2
J gene: TRBJ2-1
clone size: -
V gene: TRBV7-8
CDR3 protein: CASSLSLADSYNEQFF
CDR3 DNA: TGTGCCAGCAGCTTAAGTCTAGCGGACTCCTACAATGAGCAGTTCTTC

D gene: TRBD1
J gene: TRBJ1-5
clone size: few
V gene: TRBV7-9
CDR3 protein: CASSATGTVGAGPQHF
CDR3 DNA: TGTGCCAGCAGCGCAACCGGGACAGTGGGAGCAGGGCCCCAGCATTTT

D gene: TRBD1
J gene: TRBJ2-7
clone size: -
V gene: TRBV6-5
CDR3 protein: CASRLGQGAVGEQYF
CDR3 DNA: TGTGCCAGCCGCCTAGGACAGGGGGCTGTCGGCGAGCAGTACTTC

D gene: -
J gene: TRBJ1-5
clone size: -
V gene: TRBV10-1
CDR3 protein: CASSATSGPQHF
CDR3 DNA: TGCGCCAGCAGTGCGACCTCCGGGCCCCAGCATTTT

D gene: TRBD1
J gene: TRBJ2-5
clone size: few
V gene: TRBV5-4
CDR3 protein: CASGQGNQETQYF
CDR3 DNA: TGTGCCAGCGGACAGGGGAACCAAGAGACCCAGTACTTC

D gene: -
J gene: TRBJ2-3
clone size: -
V gene: TRBV5-1
CDR3 protein: CASSLGGSTDTQYF
CDR3 DNA: TGCGCCAGCAGCTTGGGGGGGAGCACAGATACGCAGTATTTT

D gene: TRBD1
J gene: TRBJ2-7
clone size: -
V gene: TRBV6-5
CDR3 protein: CASSRGQGDYEQYF
CDR3 DNA: TGTGCCAGCAGTCGAGGACAGGGAGATTACGAGCAGTACTTC

D gene: TRBD1
J gene: TRBJ1-2
clone size: -
V gene: TRBV6-1
CDR3 protein: CASILDRGRYGYTF
CDR3 DNA: TGTGCCAGCATCCTGGACAGGGGCAGGTATGGCTACACCTTC

D gene: -
J gene: TRBJ1-1
clone size: -
V gene: TRBV25-1
CDR3 protein: CASAPYAGNTEAFF
CDR3 DNA: TGTGCCAGCGCCCCTTACGCCGGGAACACTGAAGCTTTCTTT

D gene: -
J gene: TRBJ2-7
clone size: -
V gene: TRBV5-1
CDR3 protein: CASSSRGGNYEQYF
CDR3 DNA: TGCGCCAGCAGCTCGAGGGGGGGGAACTACGAGCAGTACTTC

D gene: TRBD1
J gene: TRBJ1-2
clone size: -
V gene: TRBV19
CDR3 protein: CASRPGTGGDGYTF
CDR3 DNA: TGTGCCAGTAGGCCCGGGACAGGGGGAGATGGCTACACCTTC

D gene: TRBD2
J gene: TRBJ2-7
clone size: -
V gene: TRBV10-3
CDR3 protein: CAISGSRGGDEQYF
CDR3 DNA: TGTGCCATCAGTGGCTCCCGGGGGGGAGACGAGCAGTACTTC

D gene: -
J gene: TRBJ1-2
clone size: -
V gene: TRBV28
CDR3 protein: CASSPWALSEYGYTF
CDR3 DNA: TGTGCCAGCAGTCCCTGGGCCTTGTCGGAGTATGGCTACACCTTC

D gene: TRBD1
J gene: TRBJ2-7
clone size: -
V gene: TRBV5-8
CDR3 protein: CASSLGGTGASEQYF
CDR3 DNA: TGTGCCAGCAGCTTGGGCGGGACAGGGGCCTCGGAGCAGTACTTC

D gene: TRBD1
J gene: TRBJ2-3
clone size: -
V gene: TRBV5-6
CDR3 protein: CASSLGRTGGSGTQYF
CDR3 DNA: TGTGCCAGCAGCTTGGGGCGGACAGGGGGTAGCGGTACGCAGTATTTT

D gene: -
J gene: TRBJ1-1
clone size: -
V gene: TRBV2
CDR3 protein: CASLPYRNTEAFF
CDR3 DNA: TGTGCCAGCCTTCCGTATAGGAACACTGAAGCTTTCTTT

D gene: TRBD1
J gene: TRBJ2-7
clone size: -
V gene: TRBV5-6
CDR3 protein: CASSLTGTGNYEQYF
CDR3 DNA: TGTGCCAGCAGTTTGACCGGGACAGGGAACTACGAGCAGTACTTC

D gene: TRBD1
J gene: TRBJ2-1
clone size: -
V gene: TRBV2
CDR3 protein: CATEGQGVSYNEQFF
CDR3 DNA: TGTGCCACCGAAGGACAGGGAGTTTCCTACAATGAGCAGTTCTTC

D gene: -
J gene: TRBJ1-2
clone size: -
V gene: TRBV29-1
CDR3 protein: CSVSGDLYGYTF
CDR3 DNA: TGCAGCGTTTCCGGGGATCTCTATGGCTACACCTTC

D gene: TRBD2
J gene: TRBJ2-1
clone size: -
V gene: TRBV10-3
CDR3 protein: CAISEPGLADDLADNEQFF
CDR3 DNA: TGTGCCATCAGTGAGCCGGGACTAGCGGACGACCTGGCGGATAATGAGCAGTTCTTC

D gene: TRBD2
J gene: TRBJ2-3
clone size: -
V gene: TRBV11-2
CDR3 protein: CASSPGDRGGTDTQYF
CDR3 DNA: TGTGCCAGCAGCCCCGGGGATCGGGGGGGGACAGATACGCAGTATTTT

D gene: -
J gene: TRBJ1-1
clone size: -
V gene: TRBV6-1
CDR3 protein: CASSGGTPNTEAFF
CDR3 DNA: TGTGCCAGCAGTGGAGGGACACCGAACACTGAAGCTTTCTTT

D gene: TRBD2
J gene: TRBJ2-1
clone size: -
V gene: TRBV5-5
CDR3 protein: CASSPGTRASYNEQFF
CDR3 DNA: TGTGCCAGCAGCCCCGGGACTAGGGCTTCCTACAATGAGCAGTTCTTC

D gene: -
J gene: TRBJ1-1
clone size: -
V gene: TRBV14
CDR3 protein: CASSQFGGTEAFF
CDR3 DNA: TGTGCCAGCAGCCAATTCGGGGGCACCGAAGCTTTCTTT

D gene: -
J gene: TRBJ2-7
clone size: -
V gene: TRBV19
CDR3 protein: CASSSPRQSYEQYF
CDR3 DNA: TGTGCCAGTAGTAGCCCCAGGCAGTCCTACGAGCAGTACTTC

D gene: -
J gene: TRBJ2-5
clone size: -
V gene: TRBV6-4
CDR3 protein: CASSVRLGETQYF
CDR3 DNA: TGTGCCAGCAGTGTTCGGCTAGGGGAGACCCAGTACTTC

D gene: -
J gene: TRBJ1-3
clone size: -
V gene: TRBV19
CDR3 protein: CASRKSDRGYTIYF
CDR3 DNA: TGTGCCAGTAGGAAGTCGGACCGAGGGTACACCATATATTTT

D gene: -
J gene: TRBJ2-7
clone size: -
V gene: TRBV12-2
CDR3 protein: CASRLVGVNYEQYF
CDR3 DNA: TGTGCAAGTCGCTTAGTAGGGGTGAACTACGAGCAGTACTTC

D gene: TRBD1
J gene: TRBJ2-3
clone size: -
V gene: TRBV30
CDR3 protein: CAWSGQDRGPDTQYF
CDR3 DNA: TGTGCCTGGAGTGGACAGGACAGGGGACCAGATACGCAGTATTTT

D gene: -
J gene: TRBJ1-1
clone size: few
V gene: TRBV29-1
CDR3 protein: CSVEVAGARAFF
CDR3 DNA: TGCAGCGTTGAAGTGGCAGGGGCGCGGGCTTTCTTT